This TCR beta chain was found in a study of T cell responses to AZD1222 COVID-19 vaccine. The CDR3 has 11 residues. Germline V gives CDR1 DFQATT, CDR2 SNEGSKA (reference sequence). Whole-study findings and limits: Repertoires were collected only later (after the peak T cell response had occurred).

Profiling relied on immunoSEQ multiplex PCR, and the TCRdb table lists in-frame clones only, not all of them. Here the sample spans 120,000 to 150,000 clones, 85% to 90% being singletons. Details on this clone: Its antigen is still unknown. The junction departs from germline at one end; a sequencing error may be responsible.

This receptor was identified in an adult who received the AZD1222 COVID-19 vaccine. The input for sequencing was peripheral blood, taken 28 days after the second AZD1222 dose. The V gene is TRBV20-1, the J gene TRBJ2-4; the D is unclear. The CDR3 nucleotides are TGTGGCCCCGTGGCCAAAAACATTCAGTACTTC. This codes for CGPVAKNIQYF.